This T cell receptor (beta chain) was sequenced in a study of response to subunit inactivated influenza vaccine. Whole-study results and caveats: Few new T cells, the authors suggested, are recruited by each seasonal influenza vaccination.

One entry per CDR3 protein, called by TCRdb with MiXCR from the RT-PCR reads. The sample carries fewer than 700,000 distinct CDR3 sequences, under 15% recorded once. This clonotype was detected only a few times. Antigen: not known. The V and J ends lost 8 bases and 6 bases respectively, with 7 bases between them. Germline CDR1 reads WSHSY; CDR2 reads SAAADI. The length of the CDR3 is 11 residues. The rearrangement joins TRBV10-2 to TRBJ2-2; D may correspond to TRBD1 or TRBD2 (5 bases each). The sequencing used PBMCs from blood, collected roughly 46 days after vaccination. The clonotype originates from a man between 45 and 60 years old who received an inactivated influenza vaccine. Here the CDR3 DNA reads TGCGCCAGCGGGGGAGCCGGGGAGCTGTTTTTT. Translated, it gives CASGGAGELFF.